The 27 T cell receptor beta chains below come from one sample, sequenced in a study of neurological immune-mediated disorders. TCRdb fed the 5' RACE reads into MiXCR, producing one record per CDR3 protein. The sample records approximately 48,000 distinct CDR3 sequences, roughly an eighth being singletons. As to time point: longitudinal time-point 3. The sequenced sample was PBMCs. The origin of the receptors is a male donor with HTLV-1-associated myelopathy (HAM/TSP).

This clonotype came up many times. The rearrangement uses TRBV6-5 and TRBJ1-1; 12 nucleotides match TRBD1. Germline V CDR1 and CDR2: MNHEY, SVGAGI. The CDR3 contains 14 residues. Trimming took 8 bases from V and 6 from J; bases not matched to a gene: 7. CDR3 region: CASGGTGGWAEAFF. In DNA, the CDR3 is TGTGCCAGCGGAGGGACAGGGGGCTGGGCTGAAGCTTTCTTT.

In this sample, this clonotype turned up many times. The rearrangement uses TRBV4-3 and TRBJ2-3; D remains ambiguous. The CDR3 is 13 residues long. Per germline, CDR1 LGHNA and CDR2 YSLEER. V was clipped by 0 bases and J by 6 bases, with 7 bases between them. Here the CDR3 reads CASSQDKGDTQYF. CDR3 nucleotide sequence: TGCGCCAGCAGCCAAGATAAAGGGGATACGCAGTATTTT.

This clonotype was counted a few times. The chain recombines TRBV7-9 with TRBJ2-7; 8 bases are shared with TRBD1. Germline assignment: CDR1 SEHNR and CDR2 FQNEAQ (reference sequence). CDR3 length: 13 residues. With 5 bases clipped from V and 2 bases from J, the junction kept 2 bases outside the gene matches. CDR3 bases: TGTGCCAGCAGCCCCAGGGGGCCCTACGAGCAGTACTTC. It is translated as CASSPRGPYEQYF.

This clonotype showed up many times. The chain couples TRBV7-9 to TRBJ1-5; TRBD1 is a possible D gene (5 bases). Germline values: CDR1 SEHNR, CDR2 FQNEAQ (reference sequence). V was trimmed by 4 bases and J by 0 bases, leaving 16 bases between them. The CDR3 contains 17 residues. CDR3 in DNA: TGTGCCAGCAGCTACGGTCCCAGGCAGGGTAGCAATCAGCCCCAGCATTTT. Translating it yields CASSYGPRQGSNQPQHF.

This clonotype has at least ten counts. J is TRBJ1-4 and V is TRBV28; 8 bases map to TRBD1. Germline trimming cut 3 bases from V and 4 bases from J; bases unmatched to any gene: 1. This CDR3 has 14 residues. In germline, CDR1 is MDHEN, CDR2 SYDVKM. CDR3 bases: TGTGCCAGCAGTTTGACAGGGGATAATGAAAAACTGTTTTTT. This sequence encodes CASSLTGDNEKLFF.

The chain joins TRBV6-4 to TRBJ1-1; maybe TRBD1 (6 bases). The ends were cut back, 6 bases at V and 6 bases at J, with 17 bases in the middle. Germline values: CDR1 MRHNA, CDR2 SNTAGT. The CDR3 is 14 amino acids. This CDR3 reads CASRRGRGKPEAFF. CDR3 nucleotide sequence: TGTGCCAGCAGGCGGGGGAGGGGGAAGCCTGAAGCTTTCTTT.

This clonotype was seen at least ten times. The chain joins TRBV4-1 to TRBJ2-5; TRBD2 is a possible D gene (7 bases). The CDR3 spans 16 residues. Germline assignment: CDR1 MGHRA and CDR2 YSYEKL. Trimming removed 0 bases from V and 5 bases from J, with 16 bases in between. Here the CDR3 reads CASSQDRGGIGETQYF. CDR3 sequence (DNA): TGCGCCAGCAGCCAAGATCGCGGGGGCATCGGGGAGACCCAGTACTTC.

This clonotype was seen many times. V is TRBV29-1 and J is TRBJ1-1; tentatively, D is TRBD1 (6 bases). V was pared by 0 bases and J by 9 bases, with 8 bases between. Germline V gives CDR1 SQVTM, CDR2 ANQGSEA. The CDR3 spans 11 residues. The CDR3 is CSVEDRGQAFF. The DNA of the CDR3 is TGCAGCGTTGAAGATCGGGGGCAAGCTTTCTTT.

This clonotype was picked up many times. The V and J genes are TRBV20-1 and TRBJ1-2, with D unresolved. There are 14 residues in the CDR3. The germline CDR1 and CDR2 sequences are DFQATT and SNEGSKA (reference sequence). Trimming stripped 8 bases from V and 1 base from J, with 17 bases between. The DNA of the CDR3 is TGCAGTCTTATAGGACTAGTAGATAACTATGGCTACACCTTC. It codes for CSLIGLVDNYGYTF.

This clonotype was observed many times. The J gene is TRBJ1-1, the V gene TRBV5-1; tentatively, D is TRBD1 (5 bases). Trimming took 2 bases from V and 1 from J, leaving 9 bases between them. CDR1 and CDR2 (germline): SGHRS, YFSETQ. This CDR3 region has 14 residues. Here the CDR3 reads CASSLKTANTEAFF. DNA for the CDR3: TGCGCCAGCAGCTTAAAGACAGCGAACACTGAAGCTTTCTTT.

This clonotype was picked up many times. The chain couples TRBV29-1 to TRBJ1-5, with TRBD1 as a possible D gene (5 bases). Trimming cost V 8 bases and J 6 bases, with 14 bases left between them. There are 12 residues in the CDR3. Germline CDR1 SQVTM, CDR2 ANQGSEA. The CDR3 nucleotides read TGCAGCCGCAGGGATAATTGTCAGCCCCAGCATTTT. This gives the protein CSRRDNCQPQHF.

This clonotype came up many times. The gene calls are TRBV5-1 and TRBJ1-1; D is undetermined. This CDR3 is 15 amino acids long. V was clipped by 5 bases and J by 1 base, with 15 bases between them. The V gene's germline CDR1 is SGHRS and CDR2 YFSETQ. The chain's CDR3 is CASRTVWGANTEAFF. The CDR3 bases are TGCGCCAGCAGAACGGTTTGGGGAGCGAACACTGAAGCTTTCTTT.

This clonotype came up many times. This chain joins TRBV5-6 and TRBJ1-6; D is possibly TRBD1 (6 bases). V dropped 4 bases and J dropped 5 bases, with 7 bases sitting between them. Germline CDR1 is SGHDT and CDR2 is YYEEEE. The CDR3 totals 13 residues. CDR3 coding DNA: TGTGCCAGCAGCCGGGACAATAATTCACCCCTCCACTTT. It is translated as CASSRDNNSPLHF.

The chain employs TRBV2 and TRBJ2-6, with TRBD2 identical over 7 bases. Germline V lookup: CDR1 SNHLY, CDR2 FYNNEI. The CDR3 spans 17 residues. Unmatched junction bases numbered 6, after V lost 4 bases and J lost 0 bases. This chain's CDR3 is CASSGVGTTSGANVLTF. For the CDR3, the DNA is TGTGCCAGCAGTGGGGTCGGGACTACCTCTGGGGCCAACGTCCTGACTTTC.

This clonotype was seen repeatedly, ten times or more. The chain carries TRBV5-5 and TRBJ1-2; D remains unclear. This CDR3 is built from 15 residues. The ends were cut back, 0 bases at V and 8 bases at J, with 17 bases in the middle. Germline CDR1 SGHKS, CDR2 YYEKEE (reference sequence). The CDR3, as DNA: TGTGCCAGCAGCTTGGCATGGCAGCAGAAGTCGGGCTACACCTTC. Translation: CASSLAWQQKSGYTF. Drawing the rest from reference TRBV5-5 and TRBJ1-2, the complete variable domain is DAGVTQSPTHLIKTRGQQVTLRCSPISGHKSVSWYQQVLGQGPQFIFQYYEKEERGRGNFPDRFSARQFPNYSSELNVNALLLGDSALYLCASSLAWQQKSGYTFGSGTRLTVV.

The table lists this clonotype with many counts. This chain joins TRBV3-1 and TRBJ2-3; weak D call: TRBD2 (6 bases). The ends were cut back, 1 base at V and 3 bases at J, with 8 bases in the middle. Germline CDR1 and CDR2: LGHDT and YNNKEL (reference sequence). This CDR3 contains 14 residues. For the CDR3, the DNA is TGTGCCAGCAGCCAAGCTGGAGGGACAGATACGCAGTATTTT. As protein: CASSQAGGTDTQYF.

V is TRBV29-1 and J is TRBJ1-1, with D maybe TRBD1 (5 bases). From germline, CDR1 is SQVTM and CDR2 ANQGSEA. The V end lost 3 bases, the J end lost 2 bases, and 10 bases lay between the germline ends. The CDR3 loop spans 13 amino acids. The CDR3 loop is CSVERQGNTEAFF. Written as DNA, the CDR3 is TGCAGCGTTGAGAGGCAGGGAAACACTGAAGCTTTCTTT.

This clonotype was counted many times. This chain connects TRBV12-3 or TRBV12-4 to TRBJ2-7; D uncertain. This CDR3 comprises 13 residues. V lost 3 bases and J lost 1, with 7 bases in between. The CDR3 coding sequence is TGTGCCAGCAGTTTCTCTGTATCCTACGAGCAGTACTTC. This encodes CASSFSVSYEQYF.

The chain joins TRBV20-1 to TRBJ1-4; no clear D. The V gene lost 3 bases and the J gene lost 0 bases, with 8 bases spanning the gap. This CDR3 is 14 amino acids long. Germline loops: CDR1 DFQATT, CDR2 SNEGSKA (reference sequence). The CDR3 loop is CSARKLATNEKLFF. CDR3 sequence (DNA): TGCAGTGCTAGGAAATTAGCAACTAATGAAAAACTGTTTTTT.

Note on this clonotype: Given a much more abundant clone one base away, this may be a read error. The rearrangement uses TRBV20-1 and TRBJ2-7; D is unresolved. Germline V lookup: CDR1 DFQATT, CDR2 SNEGSKA (reference sequence). Deletions cut 1 base from V and 4 bases from J, with 20 bases between. The CDR3 length is 16 residues. In nucleotides, the CDR3 is TGCAGTGCTAGAGCTCCAGACGATCCCATTGGATACGAGCAGTACTTC. Translated: CSARAPDDPIGYEQYF.

This clonotype was counted ten times or more. This chain connects TRBV14 to TRBJ2-3, with a weak D call TRBD1 (6 bases). The V gene's germline CDR1 is SGHDN and CDR2 FVKESK. With 1 base removed from V and 2 bases from J, the gap between germline ends came to 13 bases. The CDR3 has 16 amino acids. This CDR3 reads CASSQGLDRITDTQYF. CDR3 sequence (DNA): TGTGCCAGCAGCCAAGGTTTGGACAGAATCACAGATACGCAGTATTTT.

This clonotype showed up many times. The V gene is TRBV29-1, the J gene TRBJ2-3, with TRBD2 as a possible D gene (6 bases). Trimming left V 2 bases short and J 1 base short, with 16 bases between. This CDR3 has 16 amino acids. The germline CDR1 and CDR2 sequences are SQVTM and ANQGSEA. For the CDR3, the DNA is TGCAGCGTTGAAAGTGGTAGCGGTGCCCGCACAGATACGCAGTATTTT. Its translation is CSVESGSGARTDTQYF.

This clonotype ranks as medium-sized. The chain employs TRBV9 and TRBJ2-3; 11 bases fit TRBD2. The CDR3 spans 15 residues. CDR1 SGDLS and CDR2 YYNGEE come from the germline V gene. With 7 bases clipped from V and 3 bases from J, the junction kept 7 bases outside the gene matches. The CDR3 is CASGPGTSGTDTQYF. In DNA form, the CDR3 reads TGTGCCAGCGGGCCGGGGACTAGCGGTACAGATACGCAGTATTTT.

This clonotype was counted ten times or more. This sequence joins TRBV5-1 and TRBJ2-1; 8 nucleotides align to TRBD1. This CDR3 has 13 amino acids. J gave up 9 bases and V 5 bases, and 7 bases lay outside the gene matches. From germline, CDR1 is SGHRS and CDR2 YFSETQ. The CDR3 loop reads CASRPDRAIEQFF. CDR3 DNA: TGCGCCAGCAGACCGGACAGGGCCATTGAGCAGTTCTTC.

This clonotype was seen ten or more times. J is TRBJ1-5 and V is TRBV12-3 or TRBV12-4, with 9 nucleotides matching TRBD1. The CDR3 loop spans 15 amino acids. V lost 5 bases to trimming and J lost 7 bases; unmatched junction nucleotides: 9. CDR3 DNA: TGTGCCAGCAGTCCCGGGACAGGGATTAGGCAGCCCCAGCATTTT. Its translation: CASSPGTGIRQPQHF.

In its sample, this clonotype was seen many times. The chain uses TRBV5-1 and TRBJ2-2; TRBD1 matches at 8 bases. The CDR3 runs to 15 residues. Germline trimming cut 4 bases from V and 1 base from J; bases unmatched to any gene: 3. CDR1 and CDR2 from the germline V gene are SGHRS and YFSETQ. Written as DNA, the CDR3 is TGCGCCAGCAGCAAGGACAGGGTGAACACCGGGGAGCTGTTTTTT. This gives the protein CASSKDRVNTGELFF.

This clonotype was counted at least ten times. The chain has TRBV5-1 and TRBJ1-1; D gene ambiguous. The CDR3 is 14 amino acids. Germline lookup yields CDR1 SGHRS and CDR2 YFSETQ. V was pared by 4 bases and J by 0 bases, with 10 bases between. As DNA, the CDR3 is TGCGCCAGCAGCCCCGGAGGGTTGAACACTGAAGCTTTCTTT. Translation: CASSPGGLNTEAFF.